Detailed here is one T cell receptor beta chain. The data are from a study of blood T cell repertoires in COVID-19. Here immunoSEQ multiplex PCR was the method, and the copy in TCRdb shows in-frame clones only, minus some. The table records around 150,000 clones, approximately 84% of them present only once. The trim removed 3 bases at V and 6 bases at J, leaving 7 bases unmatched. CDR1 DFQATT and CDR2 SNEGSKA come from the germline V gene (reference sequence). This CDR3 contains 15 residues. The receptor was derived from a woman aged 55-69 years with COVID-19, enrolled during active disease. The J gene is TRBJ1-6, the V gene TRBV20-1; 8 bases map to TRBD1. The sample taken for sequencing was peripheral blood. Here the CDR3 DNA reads TGCAGTGCTAGTAAGCAGGGGGCCGGTAATTCACCCCTCCACTTT. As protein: CSASKQGAGNSPLHF.